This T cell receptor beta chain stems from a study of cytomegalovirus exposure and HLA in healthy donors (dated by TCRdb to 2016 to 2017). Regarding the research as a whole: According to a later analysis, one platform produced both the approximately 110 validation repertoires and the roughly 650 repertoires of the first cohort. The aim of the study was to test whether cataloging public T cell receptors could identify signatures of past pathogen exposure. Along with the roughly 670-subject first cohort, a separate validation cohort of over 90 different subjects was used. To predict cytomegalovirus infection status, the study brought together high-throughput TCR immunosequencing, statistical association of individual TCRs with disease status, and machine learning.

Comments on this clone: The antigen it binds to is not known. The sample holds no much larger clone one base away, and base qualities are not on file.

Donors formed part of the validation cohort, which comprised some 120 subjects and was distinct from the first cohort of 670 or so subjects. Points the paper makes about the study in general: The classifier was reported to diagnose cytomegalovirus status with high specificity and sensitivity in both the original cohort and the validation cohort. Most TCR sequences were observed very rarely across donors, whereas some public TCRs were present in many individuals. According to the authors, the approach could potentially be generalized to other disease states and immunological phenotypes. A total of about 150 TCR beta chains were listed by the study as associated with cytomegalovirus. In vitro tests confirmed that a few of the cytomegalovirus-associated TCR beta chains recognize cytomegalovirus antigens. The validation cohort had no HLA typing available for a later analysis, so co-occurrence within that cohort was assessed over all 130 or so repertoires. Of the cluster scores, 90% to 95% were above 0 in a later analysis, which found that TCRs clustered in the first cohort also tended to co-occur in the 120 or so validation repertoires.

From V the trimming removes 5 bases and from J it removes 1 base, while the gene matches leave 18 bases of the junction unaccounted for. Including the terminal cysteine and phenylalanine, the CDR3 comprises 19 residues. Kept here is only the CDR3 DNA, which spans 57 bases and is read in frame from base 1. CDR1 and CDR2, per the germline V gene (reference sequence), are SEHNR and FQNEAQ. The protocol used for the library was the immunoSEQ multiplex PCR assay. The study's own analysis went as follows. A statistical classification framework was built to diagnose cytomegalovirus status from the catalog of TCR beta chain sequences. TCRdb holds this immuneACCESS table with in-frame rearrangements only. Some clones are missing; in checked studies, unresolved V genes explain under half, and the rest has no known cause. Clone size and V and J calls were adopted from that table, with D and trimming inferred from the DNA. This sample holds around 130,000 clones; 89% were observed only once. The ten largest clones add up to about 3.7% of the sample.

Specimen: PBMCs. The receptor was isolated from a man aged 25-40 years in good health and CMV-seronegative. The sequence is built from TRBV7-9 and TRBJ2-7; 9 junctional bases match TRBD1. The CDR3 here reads CASSIPGQGPWVASYEQYF. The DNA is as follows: TGTGCCAGCAGCATCCCGGGACAGGGACCCTGGGTAGCGTCCTACGAGCAGTACTTC.